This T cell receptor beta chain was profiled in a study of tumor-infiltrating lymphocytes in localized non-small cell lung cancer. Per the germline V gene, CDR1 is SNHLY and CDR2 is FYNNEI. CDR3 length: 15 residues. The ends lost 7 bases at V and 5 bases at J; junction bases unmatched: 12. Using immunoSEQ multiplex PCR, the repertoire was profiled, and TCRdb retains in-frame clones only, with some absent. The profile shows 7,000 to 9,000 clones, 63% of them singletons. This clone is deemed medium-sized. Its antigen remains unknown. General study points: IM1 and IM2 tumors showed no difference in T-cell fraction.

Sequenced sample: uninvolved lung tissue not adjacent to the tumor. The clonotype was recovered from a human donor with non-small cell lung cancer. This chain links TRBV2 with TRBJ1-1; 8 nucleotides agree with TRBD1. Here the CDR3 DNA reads TGTGCCAGCAACGGACAGGGTGAGGGAGGAACTGAAGCTTTCTTT. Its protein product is CASNGQGEGGTEAFF.